The rows below give T cell receptor beta chains drawn from one sample of a study of vaccination and CD4 T cells after COVID-19. TCRdb ran MiXCR on the PCR reads and lists one entry per CDR3 protein. The table has 4,500 to 7,000 distinct CDR3 sequences, about 37% seen once; the top ten hold about 34%. Their cognate antigens are unknown. Sequencing input: CD4+ T cells from blood, cultured in vitro. The receptors derive from a human donor in good health. The CDR3 runs from the conserved cysteine through the conserved F or W. The order of the fields is J gene, clone size, D gene, V gene, CDR3 DNA, CDR3 protein. A D gene is named only where the DNA matches it firmly. The listing skips clone size in some rows; elsewhere it reads once, few, many or a size class.

j_gene: TRBJ2-7
abundance: few
d_gene: TRBD2
v_gene: TRBV11-2
CDR3nt: TGTGCCAGCAGCGACCGGACTAGCGGGGGAGGTGAGCAGTACTTC
CDR3aa: CASSDRTSGGGEQYF

j_gene: TRBJ2-2
abundance: medium-sized
d_gene: .
v_gene: TRBV6-1
CDR3nt: TGTGCCAGCAGTGAAGAGGCCTCCTCCGGGGAGCTGTTTTTT
CDR3aa: CASSEEASSGELFF

j_gene: TRBJ1-1
abundance: .
d_gene: .
v_gene: TRBV21-1
CDR3nt: TGTGCCAGCAGCAAAGAGGAGACCCTTCTTAAGCTAGCTTTCTTT
CDR3aa: CASSKEETLLKLAFF

j_gene: TRBJ1-1
abundance: few
d_gene: TRBD1
v_gene: TRBV20-1
CDR3nt: TGCAGTGCAGGAACAGGGGGCGTCACTGAAGCTTTCTTT
CDR3aa: CSAGTGGVTEAFF

j_gene: TRBJ2-6
abundance: few
d_gene: .
v_gene: TRBV28
CDR3nt: TGTGCCAGCAGCCACCCGGGAGGGGCCAACGTCCTGACTTTC
CDR3aa: CASSHPGGANVLTF

j_gene: TRBJ2-3
abundance: .
d_gene: TRBD2
v_gene: TRBV7-2
CDR3nt: TGTGCCAGCAGCTTAAAACTAGCGGGCGACACAGATACGCAGTATTTT
CDR3aa: CASSLKLAGDTDTQYF

j_gene: TRBJ1-1
abundance: .
d_gene: .
v_gene: TRBV7-2
CDR3nt: TGTGCCAGCGGCCCCTCGAGGCACCAACGCAGGGGGAACACTGAAGCTTTCTTT
CDR3aa: CASGPSRHQRRGNTEAFF

j_gene: TRBJ1-2
abundance: few
d_gene: .
v_gene: TRBV19
CDR3nt: TGTGCCAGTACCCCGCGGACGGTGGTCGGGTATGGCTACACCTTC
CDR3aa: CASTPRTVVGYGYTF

j_gene: TRBJ1-1
abundance: few
d_gene: .
v_gene: TRBV7-2
CDR3nt: TGTGCCAGCAGCTTATACGGAGGGATGGGTGAAGCTTTCTTT
CDR3aa: CASSLYGGMGEAFF

j_gene: TRBJ2-1
abundance: .
d_gene: .
v_gene: TRBV10-3
CDR3nt: TGTGCCATCAGTGCGCCGGGACGGCCGACCTACAATGAGCAGTTCTTC
CDR3aa: CAISAPGRPTYNEQFF

j_gene: TRBJ2-7
abundance: .
d_gene: .
v_gene: TRBV5-1
CDR3nt: TGCGCCAGCAGGGATGGGGCTCCTAGCTCCTACGAGCAGTACTTC
CDR3aa: CASRDGAPSSYEQYF

j_gene: TRBJ1-5
abundance: few
d_gene: .
v_gene: TRBV19
CDR3nt: TGTGCCAGCAAAGACAACCTAAATCAGCCCCAGCATTTT
CDR3aa: CASKDNLNQPQHF

j_gene: TRBJ1-1
abundance: few
d_gene: .
v_gene: TRBV19
CDR3nt: TGTGCCAGTAGTATCGGGGCCGAAGCTTTCTTT
CDR3aa: CASSIGAEAFF

j_gene: TRBJ2-3
abundance: .
d_gene: .
v_gene: TRBV7-9
CDR3nt: TGTGCCAGCAGCTTAAGGGGCGGGCAGGTCAGCACAGATACGCAGTATTTT
CDR3aa: CASSLRGGQVSTDTQYF

j_gene: TRBJ2-7
abundance: few
d_gene: .
v_gene: TRBV6-1
CDR3nt: TGTGCCAGCAAATTGGAAGAGGGTTTTTCCTACGAGCAGTACTTC
CDR3aa: CASKLEEGFSYEQYF